These 15 T cell receptor beta chains were all obtained from the same sample, sequenced in a study of T cells of healthy individuals. TCRdb passed the 5' RACE reads through MiXCR, listing each CDR3 protein once. The data contain nearly 100,000 distinct CDR3 sequences, around 17% of them singletons. These receptors were collected from a human donor in good health.

This clonotype was detected many times. The rearrangement links TRBV3-1 to TRBJ2-7; perhaps TRBD2 as D (7 bases). The CDR3 length is 16 residues. The germline CDR1 and CDR2 sequences are LGHDT and YNNKEL (reference sequence). Between the trimmed V and J ends, which lost 4 bases and 5 bases, there was a span of 21 bases. The CDR3 protein is CASSPTLGGGRNEQYF. CDR3 nucleotides: TGTGCCAGCAGCCCCACCCTAGGGGGGGGGCGCAACGAGCAGTACTTC.

This chain connects TRBV12-3 or TRBV12-4 to TRBJ1-3; D ambiguous. V gave up 3 bases and J gave up 8 bases, with 5 bases separating them. This CDR3 has 11 amino acids. The CDR3 reads CASSFPDTIYF. CDR3 nucleotide sequence: TGTGCCAGCAGTTTTCCCGACACCATATATTTT.

V usage is TRBV20-1 and J usage is TRBJ2-3; TRBD2 is a possible D gene (7 bases). CDR3 length equals 16 residues. The V gene lost 6 bases and the J gene lost 3 bases, with 22 bases spanning the gap. In germline, CDR1 is DFQATT, CDR2 SNEGSKA (reference sequence). As DNA, the CDR3 is TGCAGTGCCAGCTTTGGGCGGGGGCTGGGAACAGATACGCAGTATTTT. This encodes CSASFGRGLGTDTQYF.

This sequence joins TRBV20-1 and TRBJ2-4; 10 bases line up with TRBD2. Germline lookup yields CDR1 DFQATT and CDR2 SNEGSKA (reference sequence). The CDR3 covers 13 residues. V shed 5 bases and J 6 bases; nucleotides not matched to a gene: 4. The CDR3 bases are TGCAGTGCTCAGAGCGGGAGGGGAAACATTCAGTACTTC. Translating it yields CSAQSGRGNIQYF.

This clonotype was picked up one time. The chain carries TRBV6-6 and TRBJ1-6, with D hard to call. The germline V gene encodes CDR1 MNHNY and CDR2 SVGAGI (reference sequence). The CDR3 extends over 13 amino acids. Trimming shortened V by 2 bases and J by 10 bases, and 9 bases separated the two germline ends. The CDR3 loop reads CASSYAAGSPLHF. The DNA for the CDR3 is TGTGCCAGCAGTTACGCCGCGGGGTCACCCCTCCACTTT.

The chain links TRBV30 to TRBJ2-3; D not certain. Between the trimmed V and J ends, which lost 2 bases and 4 bases, there was a span of 10 bases. There are 13 residues in the CDR3. Germline-derived CDR1 and CDR2 are GTSNPN and SVGIG (reference sequence). The CDR3 loop reads CAWSLYSADTQYF. The CDR3 bases are TGTGCCTGGAGTCTTTATTCGGCAGATACGCAGTATTTT.

The chain recombines TRBV4-3 with TRBJ1-1; D gene uncertain. Trimming cost V 0 bases and J 1 base, with 6 bases left between them. Per germline, CDR1 LGHNA and CDR2 YSLEER. The CDR3 totals 14 residues. CDR3 DNA sequence: TGCGCCAGCAGCCAAGATAGAAGGAACACTGAAGCTTTCTTT. Translation: CASSQDRRNTEAFF.

This clonotype has ten or more counts. V is TRBV4-3 and J is TRBJ1-5; D unresolved. This CDR3 spans 16 amino acids. Germline CDR1 and CDR2: LGHNA and YSLEER. V lost 0 bases and J 3 bases, leaving 12 bases between the germline ends. DNA for the CDR3: TGCGCCAGCAGCCAAGACAGCCGATTCTCCAATCAGCCCCAGCATTTT. Translated, it gives CASSQDSRFSNQPQHF.

The chain couples TRBV13 to TRBJ2-3; D tentatively fits TRBD1 or TRBD2 (5 bases each). This CDR3 has 15 amino acids. Looked up from germline, CDR1 is PRHDT and CDR2 is FYEKMQ (reference sequence). V gave up 5 bases and J gave up 2 bases, with 14 bases separating them. CDR3 protein: CASSPRDEYTDTQYF. The DNA for the CDR3 is TGTGCCAGCAGCCCCCGGGACGAATACACAGATACGCAGTATTTT.

This sequence joins TRBV11-3 and TRBJ2-2; the D is unclear. Per germline, CDR1 SGHNT and CDR2 YENEEA. The length of the CDR3 is 13 residues. V shed 5 bases and J shed 10 bases, with 14 bases lying between them. CDR3 bases: TGTGCCAGCAGCCCCCGTAATCCGTCGGAGCTGTTTTTT. It is translated as CASSPRNPSELFF.

This clonotype turned up a few times. The rearrangement joins TRBV29-1 to TRBJ2-1, with 8 bases matching TRBD2. The V gene's germline CDR1 is SQVTM and CDR2 ANQGSEA. V lost 4 bases to trimming and J lost 7 bases; unmatched junction nucleotides: 6. The CDR3 totals 13 residues. The CDR3 spells CSVVGGASNEQFF. The CDR3, as DNA: TGCAGCGTTGTCGGGGGGGCCAGTAATGAGCAGTTCTTC.

The chain employs TRBV5-1 and TRBJ1-1; the D is unclear. The CDR3 sequence is 15 residues long. CDR1 and CDR2 from the germline V gene are SGHRS and YFSETQ. Trimming left V 0 bases short and J 6 bases short, with 15 bases between. The CDR3 reads CASSLDLGRGAEAFF. The CDR3 region has the DNA TGCGCCAGCAGCTTGGATTTGGGAAGAGGCGCTGAAGCTTTCTTT.

This clonotype was observed at least ten times. The V call is TRBV21-1, the J call TRBJ1-4; no check of the table's D call, TRBD1, against the DNA was made. TRBV21-1 counts as a pseudogene. The CDR3 is made up of 15 amino acids. The CDR3 spells CASSICRDPDEKLFF. CDR3 nucleotide sequence: TGTGCCAGCAGCATCTGCAGGGACCCCGATGAAAAACTGTTTTTT.

There are many counts of this clonotype. The gene calls are TRBV11-2 and TRBJ2-1; 9 bases fit TRBD2. In germline, CDR1 is SGHAT, CDR2 FQNNGV. V lost 6 bases to trimming and J lost 5 bases; unmatched junction nucleotides: 8. The CDR3 spans 15 residues. The CDR3 DNA reads as TGTGCCAGCAGAGAAATAGCGGGAGCCCACAATGAGCAGTTCTTC. Amino acids: CASREIAGAHNEQFF.

The CDR3, as DNA: TGCGCCAGCAATCCCGGGGGCACAGATACGCAGTATTTT. It is translated as CASNPGGTDTQYF. This chain uses TRBV5-1 with TRBJ2-3; a weak D match, TRBD2 (5 bases). The ends were cut back, 6 bases at V and 1 base at J, with 9 bases in the middle. Looked up from germline, CDR1 is SGHRS and CDR2 is YFSETQ. The CDR3 sequence is 13 residues long.